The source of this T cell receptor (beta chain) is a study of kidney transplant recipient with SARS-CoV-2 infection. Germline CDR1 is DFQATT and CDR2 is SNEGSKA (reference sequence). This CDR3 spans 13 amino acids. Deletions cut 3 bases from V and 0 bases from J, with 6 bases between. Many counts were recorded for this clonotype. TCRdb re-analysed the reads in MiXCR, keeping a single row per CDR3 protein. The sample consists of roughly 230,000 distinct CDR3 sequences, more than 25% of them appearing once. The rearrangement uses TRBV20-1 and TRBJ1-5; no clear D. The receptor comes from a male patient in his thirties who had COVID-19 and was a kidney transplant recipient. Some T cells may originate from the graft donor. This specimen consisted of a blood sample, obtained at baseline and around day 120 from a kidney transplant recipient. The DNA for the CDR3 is TGCAGTGCTAGGATTTATAGCAATCAGCCCCAGCATTTT. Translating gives CSARIYSNQPQHF.